This TCR beta chain emerged from a study of early T cells in non-severe SARS-CoV-2 infection. The overall study: Chains were unpaired, as sequencing was done on bulk RNA from unsorted whole blood. General study points: Anti-spike CD8 responses were favored in VDJdb matching, and private and CD4 specificities were missed.

Only a few counts were recorded for this clonotype. Its specificity is not known. CDR1 and CDR2 from the germline V gene are MNHEY and SMNVEV (reference sequence). Trimming removed 5 bases from V and 6 bases from J, with 14 bases in between. This CDR3 comprises 13 residues. Individual cDNA molecules received unique molecular identifiers. TCRdb ran MiXCR on the 5' RACE reads and lists one entry per CDR3 protein. The table has tens of thousands of distinct CDR3 sequences, 8.5% to 10% seen once. The specimen was whole blood. This receptor was taken from an adult who was a healthcare worker with PCR-confirmed SARS-CoV-2 infection or an uninfected control (not recorded which). The chain links TRBV27 to TRBJ2-7, with TRBD2 as a possible D gene (5 bases). CDR3 sequence (DNA): TGTGCCAGCAGTCCCCATTGGGCGGGCGAGCAGTACTTC. Translating it yields CASSPHWAGEQYF.